One sample yielded the 16 T cell receptor beta chains listed below, sequenced in a study of human T cells and chemical hapten exposure. Indicated time point: pre-sensitization, week 0. The sample's treatment: therapeutic diphenylcyclopropenone sensitization with weekly scalp DPC. TCRdb reprocessed the RACE reads with MiXCR, giving one entry per CDR3 protein. The sample lists about 380,000 distinct CDR3 sequences, 5% to 6.5% seen once, with 2.6% in the top ten. The sequencing here drew on whole blood, taken in connection with sensitization to the hapten diphenylcyclopropenone (DPC). These receptors were obtained from a woman in her 50s with alopecia areata. Some clones in this sample may be carry-over from other donors' samples.

In this sample, this clonotype turned up many times. The chain couples TRBV28 to TRBJ2-1, with 9 bases matching TRBD2. J was trimmed by 4 bases and V by 4 bases; bases with no gene match: 2. The germline V gene has CDR1 MDHEN and CDR2 SYDVKM. This CDR3 has 14 residues. The chain's CDR3 is CASSWTSDYNEQFF. DNA of the CDR3: TGTGCCAGCAGTTGGACTAGCGATTACAATGAGCAGTTCTTC. Based on the CDR3 plus reference TRBV28 and TRBJ2-1, the full variable domain is DVKVTQSSRYLVKRTGEKVFLECVQDMDHENMFWYRQDPGLGLRLIYFSYDVKMKEKGDIPEGYSVSREKKERFSLILESASTNQTSMYLCASSWTSDYNEQFFGPGTRLTVL.

This clonotype has just a few counts. The rearrangement uses TRBV27 and TRBJ1-1; the match to TRBD1 covers 8 bases. Germline V gene data show CDR1 as MNHEY and CDR2 as SMNVEV (reference sequence). The CDR3 spans 16 residues. J was trimmed by 4 bases and V by 1 base; bases with no gene match: 8. CDR3 in amino acids: CASSLYRGERGTEAFF. The CDR3 nucleotides are TGTGCCAGCAGTTTATACAGGGGGGAGAGGGGCACTGAAGCTTTCTTT.

This clonotype was observed at least ten times. The chain employs TRBV11-2 and TRBJ1-1, with D possibly being TRBD1 (5 bases). In germline, CDR1 is SGHAT, CDR2 FQNNGV. V lost 5 bases and J 12 bases, leaving 16 bases between the germline ends. The CDR3 runs 12 residues. CDR3 DNA sequence: TGTGCCAGCAGCATACTCCGGGACTCCCCTTTCTTT. This translates into CASSILRDSPFF.

This clonotype was counted many times. This chain joins TRBV27 and TRBJ1-6; no definite D call. The CDR3 runs to 12 residues. Germline V gene sequence: CDR1 MNHEY, CDR2 SMNVEV (reference sequence). The ends were cut back, 6 bases at V and 6 bases at J, with 6 bases in the middle. CDR3 nucleotide sequence: TGTGCCAGCAGCTTAATTAATTCACCCCTCCACTTT. Its protein is CASSLINSPLHF.

This clonotype was detected a few times. The chain is built from TRBV29-1 and TRBJ1-5, with a weak D call TRBD1 (6 bases). CDR3 length: 16 amino acids. V lost 5 bases and J lost 2, with 19 bases in between. CDR1 and CDR2 (germline): SQVTM, ANQGSEA. The CDR3 DNA sequence: TGCAGCGTTAAGGGGGAGGGTGGCTCGGGCAATCAGCCCCAGCATTTT. It translates to CSVKGEGGSGNQPQHF.

This clonotype turned up a few times. The genes are TRBV7-8 and TRBJ1-1; D is perhaps TRBD1 (6 bases). The CDR3 runs to 13 residues. Germline loops: CDR1 SGHVS, CDR2 FQNEAQ. With 1 base removed from V and 8 bases from J, the gap between germline ends came to 11 bases. CDR3 loop: CASSLEGGREAFF. The DNA for the CDR3 is TGTGCCAGCAGCTTAGAAGGGGGGAGGGAAGCTTTCTTT.

This clonotype occurred many times. J is TRBJ2-1 and V is TRBV10-2; tentatively, D is TRBD2 (5 bases). The germline gives CDR1 WSHSY, CDR2 SAAADI. This CDR3 spans 14 amino acids. V was pared by 6 bases and J by 10 bases, with 19 bases between. This CDR3 reads CASSQVRALGEQFF. The DNA for the CDR3 is TGCGCCAGCAGCCAAGTGAGGGCGCTTGGGGAGCAGTTCTTC.

This chain connects TRBV6-1 to TRBJ2-7, with 7 bases identical to TRBD1. With 6 bases clipped from V and 5 bases from J, the junction kept 4 bases outside the gene matches. The germline V gene encodes CDR1 MNHNS and CDR2 SASEGT. The CDR3 loop spans 12 amino acids. The CDR3, as DNA: TGTGCCAGCAGCGTCACAGGGGACGAGCAGTACTTC. Protein sequence: CASSVTGDEQYF.

This clonotype was seen repeatedly, ten times or more. The chain joins TRBV12-3 or TRBV12-4 to TRBJ1-1, with D hard to call. Trimming pared 6 bases from V and 0 bases from J, leaving 11 bases between. CDR3 size: 14 residues. CDR3 nucleotide sequence: TGTGCCAGCAGCCAGACGGCAATGAACACTGAAGCTTTCTTT. Protein: CASSQTAMNTEAFF.

The table lists this clonotype with a few counts. The chain combines TRBV7-2 with TRBJ1-1, with no clear D. CDR1 and CDR2 from the germline V gene are SGHTA and FQGNSA. CDR3 size: 15 residues. Deletions cut 3 bases from V and 4 bases from J, with 15 bases between. CDR3 bases: TGTGCCAGCAGCTTCGACCCCTCCGGAAGCACTGAAGCTTTCTTT. Translating it yields CASSFDPSGSTEAFF.

The CDR3: CASSPARDNEQFF. The CDR3 DNA reads as TGCGCCAGCAGCCCCGCCAGGGACAATGAGCAGTTCTTC. The chain recombines TRBV4-3 with TRBJ2-1, with D perhaps TRBD1 (5 bases). The CDR3 spans 13 residues. The V end lost 4 bases, the J end lost 5 bases, and 9 bases lay between the germline ends. CDR1 and CDR2 (germline): LGHNA, YSLEER.

This chain links TRBV2 with TRBJ2-1, with 8 bases fitting TRBD1. The ends lost 4 bases at V and 6 bases at J; junction bases unmatched: 5. Germline loops: CDR1 SNHLY, CDR2 FYNNEI. The CDR3 is 14 amino acids. This CDR3 reads CASSARTGPNEQFF. The DNA for the CDR3 is TGTGCCAGCAGTGCCCGGACAGGGCCCAATGAGCAGTTCTTC.

Ten or more counts support this clonotype. The rearrangement joins TRBV29-1 to TRBJ1-1, with TRBD1 identical over 7 bases. The CDR3 runs 13 residues. The germline CDR1 and CDR2 sequences are SQVTM and ANQGSEA. Losses at the gene ends were 7 bases for V and 8 bases for J; bases not matched to a gene: 13. This CDR3 is CSARPGNRGEAFF. The CDR3 nucleotides are TGCAGCGCCCGTCCTGGAAACAGGGGAGAAGCTTTCTTT.

This chain joins TRBV7-2 and TRBJ1-5, with 8 positions matching TRBD1. CDR1 SGHTA and CDR2 FQGNSA come from the germline V gene. The CDR3 runs to 14 residues. V shed 3 bases, J shed 6 bases, and the junction held 4 bases outside the gene matches. DNA for the CDR3: TGTGCCAGCAGCTTGACAGGGGCGGGTCAGCCCCAGCATTTT. Its protein is CASSLTGAGQPQHF. The whole variable domain, remainder taken from reference TRBV7-2 and TRBJ1-5, is GAGVSQSPSNKVTEKGKDVELRCDPISGHTALYWYRQSLGQGLEFLIYFQGNSAPDKSGLPSDRFSAERTGGSVSTLTIQRTQQEDSAVYLCASSLTGAGQPQHFGDGTRLSIL.

This clonotype has ten or more counts. The chain employs TRBV9 and TRBJ2-7, with 9 bases lining up with TRBD2. The CDR3 is made up of 15 amino acids. Trimming removed 5 bases from V and 1 base from J; junction bases left unmatched: 7. Germline V CDR1 and CDR2: SGDLS, YYNGEE. CDR3 in amino acids: CASSALAGVSYEQYF. Written as DNA, the CDR3 is TGTGCCAGCAGTGCTTTAGCGGGAGTGTCCTACGAGCAGTACTTC.

The rearrangement links TRBV5-4 to TRBJ1-1, with D maybe TRBD1 (6 bases). The length of the CDR3 is 13 residues. The V end was cut by 4 bases, the J end by 7 bases, with 14 bases between. The germline V gene encodes CDR1 SGHNT and CDR2 YYREEE (reference sequence). The CDR3 reads CASSQDSNYEAFF. The CDR3 nucleotides are TGTGCCAGCAGCCAGGACAGCAATTATGAAGCTTTCTTT.